The sequence of this T cell receptor (beta chain) was determined in a study of Ad26.COV2.S vaccination and SARS-CoV-2 variants. Study in general: Within the COV1001 Ad26.COV2.S trial arm, the donor was enrolled.

Study outcomes and limitations: For non-spike TCRs, breadth in vaccine recipients resembled that in placebo recipients.

Treatment meaning: around 19 received Ad26.COV2.S at low or high dose, single or two shots; 5 received placebo; per-sample allocation not given. Following the first vaccine or placebo injection, samples were taken on day 63. Sequencing used immunoSEQ multiplex PCR; TCRdb keeps in-frame clones, though not all of them. This table has approximately 400,000 clones, roughly 80% appearing once. Concerning this clone: Antigen unknown.

The clonotype comes from a person aged 18-65 years who received the Ad26.COV2.S COVID-19 vaccine or a placebo. Sequences were derived from peripheral blood, sampled in a trial of Ad26.COV2.S vaccine versus placebo.

CDR3 region: CASSLAGGADTQYF. The DNA of the CDR3 is TGTGCCAGCAGCTTAGCGGGGGGTGCAGATACGCAGTATTTT. This chain links TRBV13 with TRBJ2-3, with 7 bases that match TRBD2. The CDR3 length is 14 residues. Germline CDR1 PRHDT, CDR2 FYEKMQ (reference sequence). Germline trimming cut 1 base from V and 4 bases from J; bases unmatched to any gene: 2.